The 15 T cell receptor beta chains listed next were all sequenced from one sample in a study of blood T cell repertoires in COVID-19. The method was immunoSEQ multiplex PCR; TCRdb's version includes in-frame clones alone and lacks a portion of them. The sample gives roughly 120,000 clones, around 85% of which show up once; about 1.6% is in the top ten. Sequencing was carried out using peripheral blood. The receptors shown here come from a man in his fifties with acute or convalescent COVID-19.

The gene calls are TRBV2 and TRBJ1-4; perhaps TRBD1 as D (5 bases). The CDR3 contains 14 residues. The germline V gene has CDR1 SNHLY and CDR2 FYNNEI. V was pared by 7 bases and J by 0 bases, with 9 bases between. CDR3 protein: CASMRGSTNEKLFF. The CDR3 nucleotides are TGTGCCAGCATGCGGGGGTCAACTAATGAAAAACTGTTTTTT.

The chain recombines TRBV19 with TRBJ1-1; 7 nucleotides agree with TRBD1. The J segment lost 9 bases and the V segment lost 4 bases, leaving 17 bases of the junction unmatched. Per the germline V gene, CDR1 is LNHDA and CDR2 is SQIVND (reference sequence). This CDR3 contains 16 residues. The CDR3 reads CASSRDSGEAPTQAFF. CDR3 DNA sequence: TGTGCCAGTAGTAGGGACAGCGGAGAGGCCCCAACGCAAGCTTTCTTT.

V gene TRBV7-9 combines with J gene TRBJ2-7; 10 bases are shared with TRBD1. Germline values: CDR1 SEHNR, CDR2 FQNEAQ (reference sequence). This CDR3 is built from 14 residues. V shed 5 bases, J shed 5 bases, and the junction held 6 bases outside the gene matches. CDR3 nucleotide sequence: TGTGCCAGCAGCGTCCGGGACAGGGGCAACGAGCAGTACTTC. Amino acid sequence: CASSVRDRGNEQYF.

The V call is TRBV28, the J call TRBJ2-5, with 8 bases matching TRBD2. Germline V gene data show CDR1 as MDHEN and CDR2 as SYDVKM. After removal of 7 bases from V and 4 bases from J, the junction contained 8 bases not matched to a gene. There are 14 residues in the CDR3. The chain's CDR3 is CASTLGLAGETQYF. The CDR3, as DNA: TGTGCCAGCACTCTAGGGCTAGCGGGAGAGACCCAGTACTTC.

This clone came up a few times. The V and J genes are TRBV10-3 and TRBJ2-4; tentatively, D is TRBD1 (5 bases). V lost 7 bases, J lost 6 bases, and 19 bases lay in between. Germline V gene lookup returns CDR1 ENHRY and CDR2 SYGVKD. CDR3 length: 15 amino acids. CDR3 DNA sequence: TGTGCCATCACCCCGACAGTTCTAGGCGGAAACATTCAGTACTTC. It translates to CAITPTVLGGNIQYF.

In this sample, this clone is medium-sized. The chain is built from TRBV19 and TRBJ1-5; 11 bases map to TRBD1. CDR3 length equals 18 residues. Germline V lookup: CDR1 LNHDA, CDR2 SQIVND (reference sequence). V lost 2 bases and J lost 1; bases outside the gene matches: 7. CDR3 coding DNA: TGTGCCAGTAGTATAAATCACGGACAGGGGGCCAGCAATCAGCCCCAGCATTTT. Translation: CASSINHGQGASNQPQHF. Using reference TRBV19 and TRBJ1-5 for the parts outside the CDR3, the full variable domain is DGGITQSPKYLFRKEGQNVTLSCEQNLNHDAMYWYRQDPGQGLRLIYYSQIVNDFQKGDIAEGYSVSREKKESFPLTVTSAQKNPTAFYLCASSINHGQGASNQPQHFGDGTRLSIL.

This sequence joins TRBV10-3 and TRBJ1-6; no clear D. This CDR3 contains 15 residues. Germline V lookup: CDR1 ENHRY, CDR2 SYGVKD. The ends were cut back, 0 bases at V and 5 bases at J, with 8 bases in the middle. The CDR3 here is CAISESNTDNSPLHF. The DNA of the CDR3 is TGTGCCATCAGTGAGTCGAACACAGATAATTCACCCCTCCACTTT.

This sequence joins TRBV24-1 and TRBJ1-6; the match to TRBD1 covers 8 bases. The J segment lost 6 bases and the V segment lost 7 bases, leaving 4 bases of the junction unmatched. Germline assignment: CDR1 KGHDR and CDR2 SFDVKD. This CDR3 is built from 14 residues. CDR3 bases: TGTGCCACCAGCAGGGGGCTGGTTAATTCACCCCTCCACTTT. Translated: CATSRGLVNSPLHF.

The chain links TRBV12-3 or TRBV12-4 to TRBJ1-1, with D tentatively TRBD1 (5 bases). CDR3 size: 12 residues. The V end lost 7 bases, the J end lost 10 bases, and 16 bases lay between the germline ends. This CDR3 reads CASNPRGGGAFF. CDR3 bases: TGTGCCAGCAACCCAAGGGGCGGTGGAGCTTTCTTT.

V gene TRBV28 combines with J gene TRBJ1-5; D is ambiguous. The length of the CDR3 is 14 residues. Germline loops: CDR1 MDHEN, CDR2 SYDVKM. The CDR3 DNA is TGTGCAAGTCTTGGAGGGATGCGGGATCAGCCCCAGCATTTT. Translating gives CASLGGMRDQPQHF.

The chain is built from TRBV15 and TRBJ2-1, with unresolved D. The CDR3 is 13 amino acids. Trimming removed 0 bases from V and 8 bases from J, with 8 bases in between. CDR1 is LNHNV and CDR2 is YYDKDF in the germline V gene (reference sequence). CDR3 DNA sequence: TGTGCCACCAGCAGAGATCCTCCGGATGAGCAGTTCTTC. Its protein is CATSRDPPDEQFF.

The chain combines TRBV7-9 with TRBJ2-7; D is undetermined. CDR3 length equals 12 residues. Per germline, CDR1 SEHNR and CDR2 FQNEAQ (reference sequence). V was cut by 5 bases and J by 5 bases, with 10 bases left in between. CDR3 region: CASSTRAHEQYF. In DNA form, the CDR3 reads TGTGCCAGCAGCACGCGAGCCCACGAGCAGTACTTC. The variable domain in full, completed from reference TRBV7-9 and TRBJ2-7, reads DTGVSQNPRHKITKRGQNVTFRCDPISEHNRLYWYRQTLGQGPEFLTYFQNEAQLEKSRLLSDRFSAERPKGSFSTLEIQRTEQGDSAMYLCASSTRAHEQYFGPGTRLTVT.

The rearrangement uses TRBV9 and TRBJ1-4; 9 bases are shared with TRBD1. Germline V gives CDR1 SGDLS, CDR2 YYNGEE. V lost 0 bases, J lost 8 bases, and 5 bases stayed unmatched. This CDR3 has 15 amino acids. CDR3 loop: CASSVGTGGAEKLFF. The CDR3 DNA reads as TGTGCCAGCAGCGTAGGTACAGGGGGCGCAGAAAAACTGTTTTTT.

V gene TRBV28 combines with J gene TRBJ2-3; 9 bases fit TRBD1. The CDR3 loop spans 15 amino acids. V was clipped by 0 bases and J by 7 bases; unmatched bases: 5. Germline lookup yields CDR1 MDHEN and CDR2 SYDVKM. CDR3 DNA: TGTGCCAGCAGTTTATGGACAGGGGGACATAATACGCAGTATTTT. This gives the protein CASSLWTGGHNTQYF.

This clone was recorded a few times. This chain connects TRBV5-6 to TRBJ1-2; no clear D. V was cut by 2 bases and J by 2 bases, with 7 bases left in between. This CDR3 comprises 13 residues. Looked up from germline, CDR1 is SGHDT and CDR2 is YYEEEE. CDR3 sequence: CASSFFQNYGYTF. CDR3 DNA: TGTGCCAGCAGCTTTTTTCAGAACTATGGCTACACCTTC.